The 27 T cell receptor beta chains below come from one sample, sequenced in a study of cytomegalovirus exposure and HLA in healthy donors. PCR was performed using 60 Vbeta and 13 Jbeta primers. Data came from immunoSEQ multiplex PCR; TCRdb stores just in-frame clones and leaves some out. The sample's table shows fewer than 200,000 clones. Material for sequencing was PBMCs. The receptors come from a woman aged 55-69 years in good health and CMV-seronegative.

The rearrangement joins TRBV29-1 to TRBJ2-5, with D unresolved. Between the trimmed V and J ends, which lost 4 bases and 3 bases, there was a span of 3 bases. This CDR3 has 10 residues. Germline CDR1 and CDR2: SQVTM and ANQGSEA. The CDR3 here is CSVGKETQYF. The CDR3 coding sequence is TGCAGCGTTGGTAAAGAGACCCAGTACTTC.

V gene TRBV5-1 combines with J gene TRBJ2-1, with D possibly TRBD1 on 6 matching bases. From germline, CDR1 is SGHRS and CDR2 YFSETQ. This CDR3 contains 15 residues. Trimming took off 3 bases at V and 3 bases at J, with 13 bases between the two ends. This chain's CDR3 is CASSSLRGNYNEQFF. In DNA, the CDR3 is TGCGCCAGCAGCTCCCTGAGGGGGAACTACAATGAGCAGTTCTTC.

This chain connects TRBV14 to TRBJ2-1; 13 bases fit TRBD2. Unmatched junction bases numbered 7, after V lost 4 bases and J lost 7 bases. From germline, CDR1 is SGHDN and CDR2 FVKESK. The CDR3 is 16 amino acids. The CDR3 loop is CASSRRTSGSQNEQFF. The CDR3 DNA sequence: TGTGCCAGCAGCCGACGGACTAGCGGGAGCCAAAATGAGCAGTTCTTC.

The chain couples TRBV10-3 to TRBJ2-7, with a tentative D call TRBD1 (6 bases). CDR1 and CDR2 from the germline V gene are ENHRY and SYGVKD. Deletions cut 2 bases from V and 2 bases from J, with 16 bases between. The CDR3 is 16 residues long. CDR3 coding DNA: TGTGCCATCAGTGAGACTGCAGGGGCCATTCCCTACGAGCAGTACTTC. Its protein is CAISETAGAIPYEQYF.

The chain recombines TRBV19 with TRBJ2-1; TRBD1 aligns across 10 bases. CDR3 size: 16 residues. The germline V gene has CDR1 LNHDA and CDR2 SQIVND (reference sequence). Trimming removed 3 bases from V and 5 bases from J; junction bases left unmatched: 7. The CDR3 DNA sequence: TGTGCCAGTAGTATTAAGGGACAGGGGATCCACAATGAGCAGTTCTTC. It encodes CASSIKGQGIHNEQFF.

The chain uses TRBV9 and TRBJ2-3; D possibly corresponds to TRBD1 (5 bases). The CDR3 is made up of 14 amino acids. Trimming shortened V by 3 bases and J by 1 base, and 9 bases separated the two germline ends. Germline CDR1 reads SGDLS; CDR2 reads YYNGEE. CDR3 sequence (DNA): TGTGCCAGCAGCGCCAGGGTCGGCACAGATACGCAGTATTTT. This gives the protein CASSARVGTDTQYF.

The rearrangement uses TRBV11-1 and TRBJ2-5; D remains ambiguous. CDR1 and CDR2 (germline): SGHAT, FQDESV (reference sequence). Trimming shortened V by 4 bases and J by 5 bases, and 8 bases separated the two germline ends. The length of the CDR3 is 12 residues. CDR3 loop: CASSSLGETQYF. DNA for the CDR3: TGTGCCAGCAGCTCGCTAGGTGAGACCCAGTACTTC.

V is TRBV6-4 and J is TRBJ1-3; D is unclear. V was cut by 3 bases and J by 8 bases, with 14 bases left in between. The germline V gene encodes CDR1 MRHNA and CDR2 SNTAGT. The CDR3 totals 14 residues. The CDR3 DNA reads TGTGCCAGCAGTGATCAAGATGTTTGCGACACCATATATTTT. Translating it yields CASSDQDVCDTIYF.

As regards this clone: This sample also contains other DNA sequences that code for the same CDR3. V gene TRBV5-1 combines with J gene TRBJ2-7; weak D call: TRBD1 (6 bases). The CDR3 length is 15 residues. The ends were cut back, 4 bases at V and 1 base at J, with 15 bases in the middle. Germline V gives CDR1 SGHRS, CDR2 YFSETQ. CDR3 protein: CASSPTGLRSYEQYF. The CDR3 region has the DNA TGCGCCAGCAGCCCGACAGGATTGAGGTCCTACGAGCAGTACTTC.

The J gene is TRBJ1-1, the V gene TRBV7-8; D remains unclear. Trimming took 1 base from V and 0 from J, leaving 3 bases between them. The germline CDR1 and CDR2 sequences are SGHVS and FQNEAQ. The length of the CDR3 is 13 residues. CDR3 sequence reads: CASSLELNTEAFF. CDR3 in DNA: TGTGCCAGCAGCTTAGAGCTGAACACTGAAGCTTTCTTT.

This rearrangement joins TRBV9 to TRBJ2-7; TRBD1 agrees at 8 bases. The trim removed 4 bases at V and 0 bases at J, leaving 6 bases unmatched. The germline gives CDR1 SGDLS, CDR2 YYNGEE. The CDR3 contains 15 residues. The CDR3 spells CASSPRQGSSYEQYF. DNA for the CDR3: TGTGCCAGCAGCCCCCGACAGGGGTCCTCCTACGAGCAGTACTTC.

The V call is TRBV7-8, the J call TRBJ1-5, with D uncertain. Trimming pared 4 bases from V and 0 bases from J, leaving 10 bases between. Germline-derived CDR1 and CDR2 are SGHVS and FQNEAQ. The CDR3 runs to 15 residues. CDR3 sequence (DNA): TGTGCCAGCAGCTCCACAGCTAATAGCAATCAGCCCCAGCATTTT. Translating it yields CASSSTANSNQPQHF.

The V and J genes are TRBV7-2 and TRBJ2-1; TRBD1 is a possible D gene (5 bases). The V and J ends lost 4 bases and 8 bases respectively, with 15 bases between them. CDR1 and CDR2 (germline): SGHTA, FQGNSA. This CDR3 comprises 14 residues. CDR3 bases: TGTGCCAGCAGCTCTCAGGGTCGGGTTCATGAGCAGTTCTTC. Translated, it gives CASSSQGRVHEQFF.

The CDR3 DNA reads TGTGCCAGTAGTATAGTAGCGGGAGTAACCTACAATGAGCAGTTCTTC. As protein: CASSIVAGVTYNEQFF. The genes are TRBV19 and TRBJ2-1, with 9 bases matching TRBD2. The V segment lost 1 base and the J segment 2 bases; nucleotides outside the gene matches: 3. Germline CDR1 reads LNHDA; CDR2 reads SQIVND (reference sequence). The CDR3 spans 16 residues.

The chain is built from TRBV7-9 and TRBJ2-5; 9 positions agree with TRBD1. Germline CDR1 reads SEHNR; CDR2 reads FQNEAQ (reference sequence). There are 17 residues in the CDR3. Losses at the gene ends were 5 bases for V and 1 base for J; bases not matched to a gene: 11. CDR3 residues: CASSPRTGERGQETQYF. CDR3 bases: TGTGCCAGCAGCCCGAGGACAGGGGAACGGGGCCAAGAGACCCAGTACTTC.

This chain links TRBV10-3 with TRBJ2-5, with D unresolved. Trimming stripped 4 bases from V and 0 bases from J, with 6 bases between. The CDR3 extends over 13 amino acids. The germline V gene encodes CDR1 ENHRY and CDR2 SYGVKD. This CDR3 is CAISVPDQETQYF. CDR3 DNA sequence: TGTGCCATCAGTGTTCCAGACCAAGAGACCCAGTACTTC.

In DNA form, the CDR3 reads TGTGCCAGCAGCGCAGAGGACAGTGCCTACGAGCAGTACTTC. It yields the protein CASSAEDSAYEQYF. The rearrangement uses TRBV9 and TRBJ2-7, with D perhaps matching TRBD1 (6 bases). Germline CDR1 is SGDLS and CDR2 is YYNGEE. V dropped 3 bases and J dropped 2 bases, with 12 bases sitting between them. This CDR3 is 14 amino acids long.

The rearrangement links TRBV2 to TRBJ1-4, with a tentative D call TRBD1 (6 bases). The CDR3 runs 15 residues. CDR1 SNHLY and CDR2 FYNNEI come from the germline V gene. V lost 3 bases and J lost 6, with 14 bases in between. In DNA, the CDR3 is TGTGCCAGCAGTGACTATGGGGGCAGGGATGAAAAACTGTTTTTT. This translates into CASSDYGGRDEKLFF.

This sequence joins TRBV27 and TRBJ1-5; D not certain. The V end was cut by 6 bases, the J end by 2 bases, with 17 bases between. CDR1 and CDR2 (germline): MNHEY, SMNVEV (reference sequence). The CDR3 has 16 residues. In DNA, the CDR3 is TGTGCCAGCAGCCCGACGGGTATAGCGGGCAATCAGCCCCAGCATTTT. Residues: CASSPTGIAGNQPQHF.

V usage is TRBV7-5 and J usage is TRBJ1-5; TRBD1 was called by the table and not checked on the DNA. TRBV7-5 is reported as a pseudogene. This CDR3 spans 12 amino acids. CDR3 amino acids: CVRSLGGQVQHF. The CDR3 nucleotides read TGTGTCAGAAGCTTAGGCGGACAGGTCCAGCATTTT.

V is TRBV2 and J is TRBJ1-3; weak D call: TRBD1 (6 bases). CDR1 and CDR2 from the germline V gene are SNHLY and FYNNEI. Trimming left V 9 bases short and J 2 bases short, with 23 bases between. The CDR3 contains 17 residues. Written as DNA, the CDR3 is TGTGCCAGAAAACCGCAGTGGCAGGGGAACACTGGAAACACCATATATTTT. Translated: CARKPQWQGNTGNTIYF.

This chain connects TRBV11-2 to TRBJ1-4; D is perhaps TRBD1 (5 bases). Germline lookup yields CDR1 SGHAT and CDR2 FQNNGV. Trimming pared 6 bases from V and 3 bases from J, leaving 17 bases between. The CDR3 runs 16 residues. The CDR3 region is CASSRGGRGANEKLFF. DNA of the CDR3: TGTGCCAGCAGTCGGGGGGGTCGGGGAGCTAATGAAAAACTGTTTTTT.

The chain has TRBV7-2 and TRBJ2-2; 9 positions agree with TRBD1. The trim removed 5 bases at V and 3 bases at J, leaving 4 bases unmatched. This CDR3 has 15 amino acids. Germline lookup yields CDR1 SGHTA and CDR2 FQGNSA. CDR3 DNA sequence: TGTGCCAGCAGCCGGGACAGGGAGGACACCGGGGAGCTGTTTTTT. It specifies CASSRDREDTGELFF. The complete variable domain, with remaining parts taken from reference TRBV7-2 and TRBJ2-2, reads GAGVSQSPSNKVTEKGKDVELRCDPISGHTALYWYRQSLGQGLEFLIYFQGNSAPDKSGLPSDRFSAERTGGSVSTLTIQRTQQEDSAVYLCASSRDREDTGELFFGEGSRLTVL.

This chain uses TRBV6-5 with TRBJ1-6; tentative D call: TRBD1 (5 bases). Looked up from germline, CDR1 is MNHEY and CDR2 is SVGAGI. With 0 bases removed from V and 8 bases from J, the gap between germline ends came to 14 bases. The CDR3 extends over 16 amino acids. CDR3 loop: CASSYSGAVSDSPLHF. In DNA, the CDR3 is TGTGCCAGCAGTTACTCAGGGGCCGTCTCCGATTCACCCCTCCACTTT.

The V gene is TRBV5-6, the J gene TRBJ2-2; 8 nucleotides line up with TRBD1. Per germline, CDR1 SGHDT and CDR2 YYEEEE. The CDR3 length is 14 residues. V shed 6 bases and J 6 bases; nucleotides not matched to a gene: 7. CDR3 nucleotides: TGTGCCAGCACCTCATCAGGGGGCCCCGGGGAGCTGTTTTTT. This gives the protein CASTSSGGPGELFF.

The chain is built from TRBV9 and TRBJ2-7; 12 bases agree with TRBD1. The germline CDR1 and CDR2 sequences are SGDLS and YYNGEE. With 4 bases clipped from V and 0 bases from J, the junction kept 5 bases outside the gene matches. The CDR3 totals 16 residues. CDR3: CASSPRGQGASYEQYF. The DNA for the CDR3 is TGTGCCAGCAGCCCACGGGGACAGGGGGCCTCCTACGAGCAGTACTTC.

The CDR3 DNA reads as TGTGCCAGCAGCCCCGGGGACAGGGGGCGAAGAGATACGCAGTATTTT. Its protein is CASSPGDRGRRDTQYF. This chain links TRBV14 with TRBJ2-3, with 12 bases fitting TRBD1. Germline loops: CDR1 SGHDN, CDR2 FVKESK. J was trimmed by 5 bases and V by 4 bases; bases with no gene match: 7. CDR3 length: 16 residues. The full variable domain, in which reference TRBV14 and TRBJ2-3 provide the parts outside the CDR3, is EAGVTQFPSHSVIEKGQTVTLRCDPISGHDNLYWYRRVMGKEIKFLLHFVKESKQDESGMPNNRFLAERTGGTYSTLKVQPAELEDSGVYFCASSPGDRGRRDTQYFGPGTRLTVL.